These 5 T cell receptor beta chains were all obtained from the same sample, sequenced in a study of blood T cell repertoires in COVID-19. Using immunoSEQ multiplex PCR, the repertoire was profiled, and TCRdb retains in-frame clones only, with some absent. The sample holds 140,000 to 150,000 clones, more than 70% seen once. Sequencing input: peripheral blood. Source of these receptors: a human donor in a cohort sampled during active COVID-19.

This chain joins TRBV5-6 and TRBJ1-6, with D perhaps TRBD1 (5 bases). The CDR3 covers 11 residues. V lost 2 bases and J 19 bases, leaving 13 bases between the germline ends. CDR1 and CDR2 from the germline V gene are SGHDT and YYEEEE. The CDR3 coding sequence is TGTGCCAGCAGCTTAGGGGCCACCGTACACTTT. It codes for CASSLGATVHF.

There are a few counts of this clone. The chain joins TRBV19 to TRBJ2-3; D remains unclear. The CDR3 is 15 amino acids. The germline gives CDR1 LNHDA, CDR2 SQIVND (reference sequence). Trimming cost V 3 bases and J 2 bases, with 12 bases left between them. CDR3 DNA: TGTGCCAGTAGTATCGGAGTGAAATTCACAGATACGCAGTATTTT. Protein product: CASSIGVKFTDTQYF. Full variable domain (missing parts from reference TRBV19 and TRBJ2-3): DGGITQSPKYLFRKEGQNVTLSCEQNLNHDAMYWYRQDPGQGLRLIYYSQIVNDFQKGDIAEGYSVSREKKESFPLTVTSAQKNPTAFYLCASSIGVKFTDTQYFGPGTRLTVL.

The genes are TRBV7-6 and TRBJ2-3; TRBD2 agrees at 8 bases. From germline, CDR1 is SGHVS and CDR2 FNYEAQ. The V gene end was trimmed by 5 bases and the J gene end by 0 bases; junction bases not matched to a gene: 7. The CDR3 extends over 16 amino acids. The CDR3 loop reads CASSQRETSSTDTQYF. In DNA form, the CDR3 reads TGTGCCAGCAGCCAGCGGGAGACGTCGAGCACAGATACGCAGTATTTT. The whole variable domain, filled in from reference TRBV7-6 and TRBJ2-3, reads GAGVSQSPRYKVTKRGQDVALRCDPISGHVSLYWYRQALGQGPEFLTYFNYEAQQDKSGLPNDRFSAERPEGSISTLTIQRTEQRDSAMYRCASSQRETSSTDTQYFGPGTRLTVL.

This chain links TRBV9 with TRBJ2-6, with D tentatively TRBD1 (5 bases). The germline gives CDR1 SGDLS, CDR2 YYNGEE. The CDR3 is made up of 18 amino acids. V dropped 0 bases and J dropped 0 bases, with 13 bases sitting between them. The CDR3 sequence: CASSVVGRASSGANVLTF. CDR3 nucleotides: TGTGCCAGCAGCGTAGTTGGCAGGGCAAGCTCTGGGGCCAACGTCCTGACTTTC. Based on the CDR3 plus reference TRBV9 and TRBJ2-6, the full variable domain is DSGVTQTPKHLITATGQRVTLRCSPRSGDLSVYWYQQSLDQGLQFLIQYYNGEERAKGNILERFSAQQFPDLHSELNLSSLELGDSALYFCASSVVGRASSGANVLTFGAGSRLTVL.

The chain employs TRBV19 and TRBJ2-1, with a possible D match to TRBD2 (6 bases). This CDR3 spans 15 amino acids. The V end was cut by 0 bases, the J end by 2 bases, with 8 bases between. Germline lookup yields CDR1 LNHDA and CDR2 SQIVND (reference sequence). CDR3 sequence (DNA): TGTGCCAGTAGTATAGATGGGGGGACCTACAATGAGCAGTTCTTC. Residues: CASSIDGGTYNEQFF.